Listed below are T cell receptor beta chains from one sample, sequenced in a study of T cell responses to AZD1222 COVID-19 vaccine. Sequenced by immunoSEQ multiplex PCR; TCRdb stores in-frame clones only, minus some. The profile covers 90,000 to 120,000 clones, with about 93% appearing a single time and about 5% taken by the ten largest. The sample consisted of peripheral blood, taken on day 0 of AZD1222 vaccination. The receptor set was obtained from an adult in good health. CDR3s include the opening cysteine and the closing phenylalanine or tryptophan. Each record gives: J gene, clone size, V gene, D gene, CDR3 DNA, CDR3 protein. D genes are given only for firm matches. Size is omitted from some rows. Given values are once, few, many or a class for expanded clones.

>TRBJ2-1|-|TRBV7-9|-
TGTGCCATTACGGGGGAGAAGAACAATGAGCAGTTCTTC
CAITGEKNNEQFF
>TRBJ1-1|-|TRBV3-1/TRBV3-2|-
TGTGCCAGCAGCCCCGGACAGTTTGGGGCTTTCTTT
CASSPGQFGAFF
>TRBJ2-7|once|TRBV19|-
TGTGCCAGTAGTCCCTGGGGTGTGGTTAGTCCCTACGAGCAGTACTTC
CASSPWGVVSPYEQYF
>TRBJ2-7|-|TRBV21-1|-
TGTGCCAGCAGCAAAGTGGGGGGAAGGAGCGGGAGGCGTCCTAGCTCCTACGAGCAGTACTTC
CASSKVGGRSGRRPSSYEQYF
>TRBJ2-3|-|TRBV11-1|-
TGTGCCAGCAGCCCGGAGGAGGTCACAGATACGCAGTATTTT
CASSPEEVTDTQYF
>TRBJ2-4|-|TRBV2|-
TGTGCCAGCACCAAAGCCAAAAACATTCAGTACTTC
CASTKAKNIQYF
>TRBJ1-2|-|TRBV28|-
TGTGCCAGCAGTTTAGGAACTAACTATGGCTACACCTTC
CASSLGTNYGYTF
>TRBJ1-1|few|TRBV5-6|-
TGTGCCAGCAGCCTCCCCCTACAGAGAACTGAAGCTTTCTTT
CASSLPLQRTEAFF
>TRBJ2-2|-|TRBV7-9|-
TGTGCCAGCAGCTTAAACAGGGACACCGGGGAGCTGTTTTTT
CASSLNRDTGELFF
>TRBJ2-7|-|TRBV6-5|TRBD1
TGTGCCAGCAGTACCCAGGACAGGGGCTCCTACGAGCAGTACTTC
CASSTQDRGSYEQYF
>TRBJ2-2|-|TRBV3-1/TRBV3-2|-
TGTGCCAGCAGCTTAGGACAGACCACCGGGGAGCTGTTTTTT
CASSLGQTTGELFF
>TRBJ2-5|-|TRBV9|-
TGTGCCAGCAGCGGCGGGGGCGGAGGTCAAGAGACCCAGTACTTC
CASSGGGGGQETQYF
>TRBJ1-2|-|TRBV19|TRBD1
TGTGCCAGTAGTCCCGGGACAGGGGTTCCTCACTATGGCTACACCTTC
CASSPGTGVPHYGYTF
>TRBJ1-3|-|TRBV6-1|TRBD1
TGTGCCAGCAGTGAAGCGCTTGGTGGACAGGGATCTGGAAACACCATATATTTT
CASSEALGGQGSGNTIYF
>TRBJ1-2|-|TRBV20-1|-
TGCAGTGCTAGAATAGCGTATGGCTACACCTTC
CSARIAYGYTF
>TRBJ1-1|-|TRBV27|-
TGTGCCAGCAGTTTAAGGGGGGGCAGCGGTGAAGCTTTCTTT
CASSLRGGSGEAFF
>TRBJ1-1|once|TRBV19|-
TGTGCCAGTATGTTGGTCAGGGGCGCTGAAGCTTTCTTT
CASMLVRGAEAFF
>TRBJ1-6|once|TRBV28|TRBD1
TGTGCCAGCAGTTTGGGGACAGGGGGAATGGGATCACCCCTCCACTTT
CASSLGTGGMGSPLHF
>TRBJ2-1|-|TRBV9|-
TGTGCCAGCAGCGTAGCTAGGCGGGCAGATGAGCAGTTCTTC
CASSVARRADEQFF
>TRBJ2-7|once|TRBV18|-
TGTGCCAGCTCACCACCCACTAGGCAGCAGTACTTC
CASSPPTRQQYF
>TRBJ1-2|-|TRBV3-1/TRBV3-2|-
TGTGCCAGCAGTCAGGGACTTCGGGGAGCTAACTATGGCTACACCTTC
CASSQGLRGANYGYTF
>TRBJ1-1|-|TRBV27|-
TGTGCCAGCAGTTTACAGAGAAACACTGAAGCTTTCTTT
CASSLQRNTEAFF
>TRBJ1-5|once|TRBV27|-
TGTGCCAGCAGTTTACTCGGGGGGGGTGGTCAGCCCCAGCATTTT
CASSLLGGGGQPQHF
>TRBJ1-1|-|TRBV30|-
TGTGCCTGGACCCTCTTAGCTAGAACTGAAGCTTTCTTT
CAWTLLARTEAFF
>TRBJ2-1|-|TRBV5-1|-
TGCGCCAGCAGCTTGGATATGGGCCCTGAGCAGTTCTTC
CASSLDMGPEQFF
>TRBJ2-5|-|TRBV6-2/TRBV6-3|-
TGTGCCAGCAGTAGGGGGGAGACCCAGTACTTC
CASSRGETQYF
>TRBJ1-1|-|TRBV2|TRBD1
TGTGCCAGCAGCCCCACAGGGGTAACTGAAGCTTTCTTT
CASSPTGVTEAFF
>TRBJ2-5|once|TRBV19|-
TGTGCCAGTACGCGTCAGGGCGAAGAGACCCAGTACTTC
CASTRQGEETQYF
>TRBJ1-3|-|TRBV18|-
TGTGCCAGCTCACCACCGCTGGACTCTGGAAACACCATATATTTT
CASSPPLDSGNTIYF
>TRBJ2-7|-|TRBV9|TRBD2
TGTGCCAGCAGCGTGGTAGCGGGAGTGTCTGCCGAGCAGTACTTC
CASSVVAGVSAEQYF
>TRBJ2-3|-|TRBV7-8|TRBD1
TGTGCCAGCAGCTTGGAACCGGGACAGCGCACAGATACGCAGTATTTT
CASSLEPGQRTDTQYF
>TRBJ1-3|-|TRBV30|-
TGTGCCTGGAGTGTAGGAGGGTCTGGAAACACCATATATTTT
CAWSVGGSGNTIYF
>TRBJ1-2|-|TRBV4-3|TRBD1
TGCGCCAGCAGGGCCGACAACAGGGGCCCCACCGGGGGCTACACCTTC
CASRADNRGPTGGYTF
>TRBJ2-7|-|TRBV2|-
TGTGCCAGCCGAGGGTTTTACGAGCAGTACTTC
CASRGFYEQYF
>TRBJ2-7|-|TRBV30|-
TGTGCCTCCAAGGGGGGGTTCGACGAGCAGTACTTC
CASKGGFDEQYF
>TRBJ2-7|-|TRBV20-1|-
TGCAGTGGATTGATCCAGTACGAGCAGTACTTC
CSGLIQYEQYF
>TRBJ2-7|once|TRBV27|-
TGTGCCAGCAGTTTATCGGCTCGCCCTGGTAACTACGAGCAGTACTTC
CASSLSARPGNYEQYF
>TRBJ1-6|-|TRBV19|TRBD1
TGTGCCAGTAGTGCAGGGACAGGACATTCACCCCTCCACTTT
CASSAGTGHSPLHF
>TRBJ2-5|once|TRBV7-2|-
TGTGCCAGCAGCTTAGCGCTCGGCAGCGGCATCCAAGAGACCCAGTACTTC
CASSLALGSGIQETQYF
>TRBJ2-3|once|TRBV14|TRBD2
TGTGCCAGCAGCCCCTTGGCGGGAGTGGGAGATACGCAGTATTTT
CASSPLAGVGDTQYF
>TRBJ2-7|-|TRBV11-3|-
TGTGCCAGCAGCGTCGGGACCCCCTACGAGCAGTACTTC
CASSVGTPYEQYF
>TRBJ2-7|-|TRBV11-2|-
TGTGCCAGCAGCCCGCCCGATAACGCCTACGAGCAGTACTTC
CASSPPDNAYEQYF
>TRBJ2-2|-|TRBV9|TRBD1
TGTGCCAGCAGCGACCGGGACAGGGAGAACACCGGGGAGCTGTTTTTT
CASSDRDRENTGELFF
>TRBJ2-7|-|TRBV7-2|-
TGTGCCAGCAACACCCTCAGGAACGAGCAGTACTTC
CASNTLRNEQYF
>TRBJ2-3|-|TRBV6-5|-
TGTGCCAGCAGAAGTGGGAAGGGCACAGATACGCAGTATTTT
CASRSGKGTDTQYF
>TRBJ2-7|-|TRBV12-3/TRBV12-4|TRBD1
TGTGCCAGCAGTAAGAACAGGGGCTACGAGCAGTACTTC
CASSKNRGYEQYF
>TRBJ2-7|few|TRBV2|-
TGTGCCAGCGGTGCGGGACAACCTACCTACGAGCAGTACTTC
CASGAGQPTYEQYF
>TRBJ2-1|-|TRBV27|-
TGTGCCAGCAGTTTATACATCCCCCGGGGTGAGCAGTTCTTC
CASSLYIPRGEQFF
>TRBJ1-4|once|TRBV6-6|-
TGTGCCAGCAGTTATCCCCGGCTGGGTGAAAAACTGTTTTTT
CASSYPRLGEKLFF
>TRBJ2-5|-|TRBV7-9|-
TGTGCCAGCAGCTTAACCTCAGAGACCCAGTACTTC
CASSLTSETQYF
>TRBJ1-4|-|TRBV7-2|-
TGTGCCAGCAGCTCCTCACGTACAGGGTGGGAAAAACTGTTTTTT
CASSSSRTGWEKLFF